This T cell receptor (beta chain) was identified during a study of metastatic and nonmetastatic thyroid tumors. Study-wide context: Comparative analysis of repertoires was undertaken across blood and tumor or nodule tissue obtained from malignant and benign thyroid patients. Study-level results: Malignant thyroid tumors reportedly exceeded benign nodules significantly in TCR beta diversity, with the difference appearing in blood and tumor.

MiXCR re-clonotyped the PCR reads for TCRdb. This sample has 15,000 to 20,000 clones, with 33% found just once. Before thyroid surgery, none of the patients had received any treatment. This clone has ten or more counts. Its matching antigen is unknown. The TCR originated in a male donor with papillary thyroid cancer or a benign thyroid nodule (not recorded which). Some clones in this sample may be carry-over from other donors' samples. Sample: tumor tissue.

The DNA for the CDR3 is TGTGCCAGTAGTATGGGACAGGGGGATGAGCAGTTCTTC. This gives the protein CASSMGQGDEQFF. V usage is TRBV19 and J usage is TRBJ2-1; 11 bases align to TRBD1. Trimming took 3 bases from V and 8 from J; bases not matched to a gene: 0. The germline CDR1 and CDR2 sequences are LNHDA and SQIVND (reference sequence). The CDR3 loop spans 13 amino acids.